The 5 T cell receptor beta chains listed next were all sequenced from one sample in a study of T cell responses to AZD1222 COVID-19 vaccine. TCRdb keeps only in-frame clones here, not all; method: immunoSEQ multiplex PCR. The sample includes about 120,000 clones, approximately 91% of them seen just once. This specimen consisted of peripheral blood, obtained on day 0 of AZD1222 vaccination. The source of these receptors is an adult in good health.

J is TRBJ2-2 and V is TRBV25-1; 10 positions agree with TRBD2. V gave up 3 bases and J gave up 6 bases; unmatched junction bases: 7. Germline V gene sequence: CDR1 MGHDK, CDR2 SYGVNS. CDR3 length equals 16 residues. CDR3 coding DNA: TGTGCCAGCAGTGACCTGGCTAGCGGGAGTGCCGGGGAGCTGTTTTTT. It specifies CASSDLASGSAGELFF.

The rearrangement joins TRBV6-1 to TRBJ1-2; perhaps TRBD1 as D (5 bases). The CDR3 covers 13 residues. The V gene's germline CDR1 is MNHNS and CDR2 SASEGT. V was cut by 3 bases and J by 4 bases, with 9 bases left in between. The CDR3 DNA is TGTGCCAGCAGTGACCAGGGACCCTATGGCTACACCTTC. Encoded protein: CASSDQGPYGYTF.

The chain employs TRBV5-1 and TRBJ2-7; 7 bases agree with TRBD2. In germline, CDR1 is SGHRS, CDR2 YFSETQ. With 5 bases clipped from V and 5 bases from J, the junction kept 10 bases outside the gene matches. This CDR3 has 14 residues. Here the CDR3 reads CASRKAGVSDEQYF. The CDR3 DNA sequence: TGCGCCAGCAGAAAGGCGGGAGTGTCAGACGAGCAGTACTTC. The complete variable domain, with remaining parts taken from reference TRBV5-1 and TRBJ2-7, reads KAGVTQTPRYLIKTRGQQVTLSCSPISGHRSVSWYQQTPGQGLQFLFEYFSETQRNKGNFPGRFSGRQFSNSRSEMNVSTLELGDSALYLCASRKAGVSDEQYFGPGTRLTVT.

This chain links TRBV5-1 with TRBJ2-5, with 8 bases matching TRBD2. The junction had 8 bases not matched to a gene; V was cut back by 3 bases and J by 4 bases. CDR3 length equals 15 residues. Germline lookup yields CDR1 SGHRS and CDR2 YFSETQ. This CDR3 reads CASSSAAGEGETQYF. The CDR3 nucleotides are TGCGCCAGCAGCTCGGCAGCGGGAGAGGGAGAGACCCAGTACTTC.

The chain employs TRBV12-5 and TRBJ2-1; TRBD1 matches 7 bases. CDR1 and CDR2 (germline): LGHNT, FRNRAP. Trimming at V came to 5 bases and at J to 2 bases, leaving 6 bases not matched to a gene. CDR3 size: 15 residues. Written as DNA, the CDR3 is TGTGCTAGTGGTCTAGGGGGCACGACCTACAATGAGCAGTTCTTC. Encoded protein: CASGLGGTTYNEQFF.